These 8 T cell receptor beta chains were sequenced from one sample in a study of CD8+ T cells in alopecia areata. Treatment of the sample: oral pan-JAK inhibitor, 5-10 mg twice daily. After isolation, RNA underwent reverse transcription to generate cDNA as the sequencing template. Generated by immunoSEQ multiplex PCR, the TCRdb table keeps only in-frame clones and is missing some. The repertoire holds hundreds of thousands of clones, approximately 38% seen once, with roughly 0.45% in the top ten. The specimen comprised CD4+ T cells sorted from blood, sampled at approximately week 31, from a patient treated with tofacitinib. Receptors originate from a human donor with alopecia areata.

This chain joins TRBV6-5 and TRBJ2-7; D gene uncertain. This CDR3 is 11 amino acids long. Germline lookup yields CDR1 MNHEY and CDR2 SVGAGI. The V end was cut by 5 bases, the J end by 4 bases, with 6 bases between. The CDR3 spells CASSAGYEQYF. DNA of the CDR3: TGTGCCAGCAGTGCCGGTTACGAGCAGTACTTC.

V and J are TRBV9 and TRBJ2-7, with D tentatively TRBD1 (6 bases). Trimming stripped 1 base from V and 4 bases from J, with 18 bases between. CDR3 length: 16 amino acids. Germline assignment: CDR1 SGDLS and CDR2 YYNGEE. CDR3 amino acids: CASSVRGQSLLYEQYF. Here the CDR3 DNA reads TGTGCCAGCAGCGTACGAGGACAGTCGCTACTATACGAGCAGTACTTC.

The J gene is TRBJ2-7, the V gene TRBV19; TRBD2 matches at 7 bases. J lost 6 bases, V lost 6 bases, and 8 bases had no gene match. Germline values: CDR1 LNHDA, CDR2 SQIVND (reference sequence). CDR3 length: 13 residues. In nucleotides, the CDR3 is TGTGCCAGTAGGATCTATGGGACTACCGAGCAGTACTTC. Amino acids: CASRIYGTTEQYF. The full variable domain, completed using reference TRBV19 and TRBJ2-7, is DGGITQSPKYLFRKEGQNVTLSCEQNLNHDAMYWYRQDPGQGLRLIYYSQIVNDFQKGDIAEGYSVSREKKESFPLTVTSAQKNPTAFYLCASRIYGTTEQYFGPGTRLTVT.

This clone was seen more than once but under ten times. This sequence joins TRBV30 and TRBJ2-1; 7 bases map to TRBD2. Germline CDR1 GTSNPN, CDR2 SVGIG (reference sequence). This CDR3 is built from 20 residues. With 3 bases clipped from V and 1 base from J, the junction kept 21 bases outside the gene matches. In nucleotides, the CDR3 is TGTGCCTGGAGCGGGCGAGGGGTCCAAGAGGGAGGGAAATCCTACAATGAGCAGTTCTTC. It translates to CAWSGRGVQEGGKSYNEQFF.

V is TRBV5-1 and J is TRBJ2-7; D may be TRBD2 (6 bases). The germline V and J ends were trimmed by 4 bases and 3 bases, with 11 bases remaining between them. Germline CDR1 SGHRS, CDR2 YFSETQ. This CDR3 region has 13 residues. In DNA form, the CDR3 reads TGCGCCAGCAGCGACGGGAGCGGCTACGAGCAGTACTTC. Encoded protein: CASSDGSGYEQYF. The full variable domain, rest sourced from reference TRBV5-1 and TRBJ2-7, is KAGVTQTPRYLIKTRGQQVTLSCSPISGHRSVSWYQQTPGQGLQFLFEYFSETQRNKGNFPGRFSGRQFSNSRSEMNVSTLELGDSALYLCASSDGSGYEQYFGPGTRLTVT.

Here the CDR3 DNA reads TGCGCCAGCAGCCTCACGGAACTAGCGGCTACCTACAATGAGCAGTTCTTC. Translating it yields CASSLTELAATYNEQFF. The chain employs TRBV4-1 and TRBJ2-1; 8 bases map to TRBD2. CDR1 and CDR2 from the germline V gene are MGHRA and YSYEKL. The CDR3 loop spans 17 amino acids. J gave up 2 bases and V 4 bases, and 10 bases lay outside the gene matches.

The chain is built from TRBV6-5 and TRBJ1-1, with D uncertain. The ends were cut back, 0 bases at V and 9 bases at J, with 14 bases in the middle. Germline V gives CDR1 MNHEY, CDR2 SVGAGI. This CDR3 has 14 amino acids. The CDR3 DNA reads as TGTGCCAGCAGTTACTCGACGGCGGCAGCTAAAGCTTTCTTT. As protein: CASSYSTAAAKAFF.

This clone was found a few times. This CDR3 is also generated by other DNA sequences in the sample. CDR3 amino acids: CASSYSGGEAFF. The DNA of the CDR3 is TGTGCCAGCAGTTACTCGGGGGGTGAAGCTTTCTTT. The chain joins TRBV6-5 to TRBJ1-1, with a weak D call TRBD1 (5 bases). There are 12 residues in the CDR3. The V gene's germline CDR1 is MNHEY and CDR2 SVGAGI. V was clipped by 0 bases and J by 7 bases, with 6 bases between them.